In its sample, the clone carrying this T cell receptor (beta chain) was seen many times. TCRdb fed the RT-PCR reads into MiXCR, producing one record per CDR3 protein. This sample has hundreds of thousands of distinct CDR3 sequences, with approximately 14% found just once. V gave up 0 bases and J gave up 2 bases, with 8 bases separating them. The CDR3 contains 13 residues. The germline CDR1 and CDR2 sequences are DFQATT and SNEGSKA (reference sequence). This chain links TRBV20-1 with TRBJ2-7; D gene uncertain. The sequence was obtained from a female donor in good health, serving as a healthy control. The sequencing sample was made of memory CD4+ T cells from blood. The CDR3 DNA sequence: TGCAGTGCTAGAGATCAAGGGACCTACGAGCAGTACTTC. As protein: CSARDQGTYEQYF.